Listed below are T cell receptor beta chains from one sample, sequenced in a study of blood T cells in healthy people across ages. TCRdb reanalysed the 5' RACE reads using MiXCR and keeps one entry per CDR3 protein. The repertoire holds about 290,000 distinct CDR3 sequences, with roughly 26% as singletons. Material: blood. The receptor set was obtained from a woman in her 70s in good health. The CDR3 runs from the conserved cysteine through the conserved F or W. The D gene is left open where the match is weak. Only some rows state a clone size, as once, few, many or a class for expanded clones.

TRBV28	TRBJ1-5	few	.	CASIGRRFGNQPQHF	TGTGCCAGCATCGGGAGAAGATTCGGCAATCAGCCCCAGCATTTT
TRBV28	TRBJ2-7	.	.	CASSETGNRVGYEQYF	TGTGCCAGCAGTGAAACTGGGAACAGGGTAGGGTACGAGCAGTACTTC
TRBV7-2	TRBJ2-3	.	TRBD2	CASSPSLLAGRHSATQYF	TGTGCCAGCAGCCCATCCCTCCTAGCGGGGAGGCACAGTGCTACGCAGTATTTT
TRBV20-1	TRBJ1-2	.	.	CSARDLQGLGGYTF	TGCAGTGCTAGGGACCTCCAGGGGCTAGGCGGCTACACCTTC
TRBV10-3	TRBJ2-7	.	.	CAISGDRTTAYEQYF	TGTGCCATCAGTGGTGACAGAACGACTGCCTACGAGCAGTACTTC
TRBV3-1	TRBJ2-1	few	.	CASSQESVYNEQFF	TGTGCCAGCAGCCAAGAATCAGTCTACAATGAGCAGTTCTTC
TRBV7-9	TRBJ1-3	.	.	CASSPQGNTIYF	TGTGCCAGCAGCCCTCAGGGAAACACCATATATTTT
TRBV20-1	TRBJ2-4	.	.	CSARDGEGSNIQYF	TGCAGTGCTAGAGATGGGGAAGGTTCAAACATTCAGTACTTC
TRBV29-1	TRBJ2-6	.	.	CSVEAGANVLTF	TGCAGCGTTGAAGCCGGGGCCAACGTCCTGACTTTC
TRBV7-9	TRBJ1-4	few	.	CASCKGNNEKLFF	TGTGCCAGCTGTAAAGGAAATAATGAAAAACTGTTTTTT
TRBV28	TRBJ1-4	.	.	CASSSHGEEKLFF	TGTGCCAGCAGTTCTCATGGCGAAGAAAAACTGTTTTTT
TRBV20-1	TRBJ2-3	.	TRBD2	CSARDRTSGRADTQYF	TGCAGTGCTAGAGATCGGACTAGCGGGAGGGCAGATACGCAGTATTTT
TRBV14	TRBJ2-7	few	TRBD2	CASSQGSGRIYEQYF	TGTGCCAGCAGCCAAGGTAGCGGGAGGATCTACGAGCAGTACTTC
TRBV28	TRBJ1-2	few	.	CASSLGVGGYTF	TGTGCCAGCAGTTTGGGGGTGGGAGGCTACACCTTC
TRBV29-1	TRBJ2-7	.	TRBD2	CTAQGLANEQYF	TGCACCGCCCAGGGACTAGCGAACGAGCAGTACTTC